The 13 T cell receptor beta chains below all came from one sample that was sequenced in a study of early T cells in non-severe SARS-CoV-2 infection. A single record per CDR3 protein comes from TCRdb applying MiXCR to the 5' RACE reads. The repertoire holds about 20,000 distinct CDR3 sequences, with about 4.9% as singletons. The material sequenced was whole blood. Source of these receptors: an adult who was a healthcare worker with PCR-confirmed SARS-CoV-2 infection or an uninfected control (not recorded which).

The chain links TRBV14 to TRBJ1-1; TRBD1 agrees at 8 bases. Per the germline V gene, CDR1 is SGHDN and CDR2 is FVKESK. This CDR3 region has 15 residues. The trim removed 5 bases at V and 4 bases at J, leaving 9 bases unmatched. The CDR3 sequence is CASSYPGGSGTEAFF. The CDR3 DNA sequence: TGTGCCAGCAGCTATCCAGGGGGCTCGGGCACTGAAGCTTTCTTT.

The chain links TRBV18 to TRBJ1-3; D uncertain. The V gene's germline CDR1 is KGHSH and CDR2 LQKENI. This CDR3 is built from 14 residues. Trimming took 8 bases from V and 6 from J, leaving 17 bases between them. CDR3 sequence (DNA): TGTGCCAGCCTCATGGCTCTGGCTGAAAACACCATATATTTT. It encodes CASLMALAENTIYF.

This clonotype appeared many times. The chain carries TRBV5-1 and TRBJ1-6, with 7 bases fitting TRBD1. After removal of 4 bases from V and 10 bases from J, the junction contained 8 bases not matched to a gene. The CDR3 is 14 residues long. Germline CDR1 reads SGHRS; CDR2 reads YFSETQ. The CDR3 bases are TGCGCCAGCAGCCTAGACAGGACAGGATCACCCCTCCACTTT. It encodes CASSLDRTGSPLHF.

The V gene is TRBV5-1, the J gene TRBJ2-1, with TRBD2 as a possible D gene (6 bases). Germline assignment: CDR1 SGHRS and CDR2 YFSETQ. V was shortened by 4 bases and J by 6 bases, with 17 bases between the two germline ends. The CDR3 runs 15 residues. This CDR3 reads CASSVGGGTTNEQFF. CDR3 DNA: TGCGCCAGCAGCGTCGGGGGAGGCACTACCAATGAGCAGTTCTTC.

This clonotype was detected a few times. The chain is built from TRBV5-1 and TRBJ2-5; D may match TRBD1 or TRBD2 (5 bases each). Trimming pared 1 base from V and 1 base from J, leaving 14 bases between. Germline V gene lookup returns CDR1 SGHRS and CDR2 YFSETQ. CDR3 size: 16 residues. This CDR3 reads CASSLFQGPAQETQYF. CDR3 bases: TGCGCCAGCAGCTTGTTTCAGGGACCGGCCCAAGAGACCCAGTACTTC.

The sample holds a few counts of this clonotype. The V gene is TRBV9, the J gene TRBJ2-5; D uncertain. V was trimmed by 4 bases and J by 0 bases, leaving 19 bases between them. The CDR3 consists of 17 residues. Germline values: CDR1 SGDLS, CDR2 YYNGEE. CDR3 nucleotide sequence: TGTGCCAGCAGCCAGCACACCGGTAGCAGGTACCAAGAGACCCAGTACTTC. Translation gives CASSQHTGSRYQETQYF.

This clonotype was picked up many times. The chain carries TRBV6-4 and TRBJ1-5, with D possibly matching TRBD1 (5 bases). This CDR3 region has 16 residues. Trimming cost V 4 bases and J 0 bases, with 13 bases left between them. CDR1 and CDR2 from the germline V gene are MRHNA and SNTAGT. The CDR3 region is CASSVSGGDSNQPQHF. The CDR3 DNA is TGTGCCAGCAGTGTGTCCGGGGGTGATAGCAATCAGCCCCAGCATTTT.

The sample holds many counts of this clonotype. This rearrangement joins TRBV20-1 to TRBJ1-2; 9 bases fit TRBD1. The CDR3 spans 13 residues. J lost 6 bases, V lost 5 bases, and 7 bases had no gene match. The germline V gene has CDR1 DFQATT and CDR2 SNEGSKA (reference sequence). Here the CDR3 reads CSAHRDRDDGYTF. The DNA of the CDR3 is TGCAGTGCTCACCGGGACAGGGATGATGGCTACACCTTC.

This clonotype was recorded at least ten times. The J gene is TRBJ2-1, the V gene TRBV5-1; tentatively, D is TRBD1 (6 bases). Germline V lookup: CDR1 SGHRS, CDR2 YFSETQ. V lost 0 bases and J 4 bases, leaving 11 bases between the germline ends. The CDR3 totals 15 residues. The CDR3 bases are TGCGCCAGCAGCTTGGTCAATACAGGGTACAATGAGCAGTTCTTC. As protein: CASSLVNTGYNEQFF.

The CDR3: CASSPTGYGYTF. The CDR3, as DNA: TGTGCCAGCAGCCCGACGGGCTATGGCTACACCTTC. The J gene is TRBJ1-2, the V gene TRBV2; D is unclear. V dropped 6 bases and J dropped 4 bases, with 9 bases sitting between them. Germline assignment: CDR1 SNHLY and CDR2 FYNNEI. The CDR3 has 12 residues.

This clonotype was observed at least ten times. The rearrangement uses TRBV5-6 and TRBJ1-2; D ambiguous. CDR1 and CDR2 (germline): SGHDT, YYEEEE. Trimming pared 0 bases from V and 5 bases from J, leaving 14 bases between. The CDR3 has 15 amino acids. The CDR3 DNA follows: TGTGCCAGCAGCTTGGTTGTCGGGCTTTCTTATGGCTACACCTTC. Residues: CASSLVVGLSYGYTF.

This chain joins TRBV6-2 or TRBV6-3 and TRBJ2-3; no definite D call. Trimming removed 2 bases from V and 6 bases from J, with 15 bases in between. This CDR3 is 15 amino acids long. Germline V gives CDR1 MNHEY, CDR2 SVGEGT. CDR3 in amino acids: CASSYPAVSKDTQYF. The CDR3, as DNA: TGTGCCAGCAGTTACCCTGCGGTGTCAAAGGATACGCAGTATTTT.

In this sample, this clonotype turned up many times. This chain uses TRBV20-1 with TRBJ2-7; D may be TRBD2 (6 bases). The germline V gene encodes CDR1 DFQATT and CDR2 SNEGSKA (reference sequence). CDR3 size: 13 residues. Trimming left V 6 bases short and J 5 bases short, with 17 bases between. Here the CDR3 DNA reads TGCAGTGCCGAGGACGGGAGAACCGACGAGCAGTACTTC. Its translation is CSAEDGRTDEQYF.